A single sample is the source of the 24 T cell receptor beta chains below, sequenced in a study of cytomegalovirus exposure and HLA in healthy donors. Use of 60 Vbeta and 13 Jbeta primers characterized the PCR. The assay was immunoSEQ multiplex PCR, and TCRdb's table has in-frame clones only and misses some. The table shows approximately 130,000 clones, with more than 70% occurring only once. Sequenced input: PBMCs. These receptors all come from a male donor in good health and CMV-seronegative.

The rearrangement links TRBV5-6 to TRBJ2-7; TRBD1 might be the D (5 bases). The CDR3 spans 13 residues. Germline V CDR1 and CDR2: SGHDT, YYEEEE. Deletions cut 4 bases from V and 3 bases from J, with 11 bases between. The CDR3 nucleotides read TGTGCCAGCAGCCTCAACAGGAACTACGAGCAGTACTTC. Amino acids: CASSLNRNYEQYF.

The V gene is TRBV15, the J gene TRBJ1-1; D unclear. Germline CDR1 LNHNV, CDR2 YYDKDF (reference sequence). Trimming shortened V by 0 bases and J by 8 bases, and 10 bases separated the two germline ends. The CDR3 loop spans 13 amino acids. The CDR3 loop is CATSRDETAEAFF. For the CDR3, the DNA is TGTGCCACCAGCAGAGATGAAACAGCCGAAGCTTTCTTT.

J is TRBJ1-4 and V is TRBV11-3; 7 bases match TRBD1. The germline V gene encodes CDR1 SGHNT and CDR2 YENEEA. The CDR3 contains 15 residues. Trimming at V came to 5 bases and at J to 5 bases, leaving 8 bases not matched to a gene. CDR3 in amino acids: CASSLRQGRNEKLFF. The DNA of the CDR3 is TGTGCCAGCAGCCTCCGACAGGGAAGGAATGAAAAACTGTTTTTT.

The rearrangement links TRBV19 to TRBJ1-2; D uncertain. CDR3 length: 12 amino acids. The V and J ends lost 3 bases and 7 bases respectively, with 9 bases between them. Looked up from germline, CDR1 is LNHDA and CDR2 is SQIVND (reference sequence). CDR3 amino acids: CASSIGGGGYTF. The CDR3 bases are TGTGCCAGTAGTATTGGTGGAGGTGGCTACACCTTC.

This clone was counted a few times. The gene calls are TRBV6-5 and TRBJ1-1; D is undetermined. Germline assignment: CDR1 MNHEY and CDR2 SVGAGI. V lost 6 bases to trimming and J lost 1 base, with 9 bases between them. CDR3 size: 13 residues. DNA for the CDR3: TGTGCCAGCAGACAAAACAGGAACACTGAAGCTTTCTTT. Its protein product is CASRQNRNTEAFF.

The chain combines TRBV5-1 with TRBJ1-1, with no clear D. The CDR3 runs 12 residues. Trimming took 1 base from V and 4 from J, leaving 5 bases between them. Germline V gene sequence: CDR1 SGHRS, CDR2 YFSETQ. The CDR3 DNA follows: TGCGCCAGCAGCTTGCCCGGCACTGAAGCTTTCTTT. This translates into CASSLPGTEAFF.

The CDR3 DNA reads TGTGCCAGCAGCTCCCGGGACAGTATCTATGGCTACACCTTC. Protein product: CASSSRDSIYGYTF. This chain uses TRBV7-9 with TRBJ1-2; 7 nucleotides align to TRBD1. Germline values: CDR1 SEHNR, CDR2 FQNEAQ (reference sequence). The CDR3 covers 14 residues. V shed 4 bases and J 4 bases; nucleotides not matched to a gene: 6.

This clone was recorded a few times. This sequence joins TRBV11-2 and TRBJ1-3; D is unresolved. V was cut by 5 bases and J by 9 bases, with 17 bases left in between. The germline CDR1 and CDR2 sequences are SGHAT and FQNNGV. CDR3 size: 14 residues. The CDR3 sequence: CASSPGRGLLTIYF. DNA of the CDR3: TGTGCCAGCAGCCCAGGCAGAGGGTTACTCACCATATATTTT.

V gene TRBV30 combines with J gene TRBJ1-3, with D uncertain. CDR1 and CDR2 (germline): GTSNPN, SVGIG (reference sequence). Trimming pared 4 bases from V and 1 base from J, leaving 8 bases between. This CDR3 has 13 residues. The CDR3 loop reads CAWTVISGNTIYF. CDR3 sequence (DNA): TGTGCCTGGACAGTTATATCTGGAAACACCATATATTTT.

The chain recombines TRBV4-1 with TRBJ1-1; 7 nucleotides agree with TRBD1. The CDR3 length is 15 residues. Germline CDR1 reads MGHRA; CDR2 reads YSYEKL. V shed 0 bases and J 3 bases; nucleotides not matched to a gene: 4. The CDR3 nucleotides are TGCGCCAGCAGCCAAGATCAGGGGGTGGACACTGAAGCTTTCTTT. This sequence encodes CASSQDQGVDTEAFF.

The rearrangement joins TRBV5-8 to TRBJ2-3; 7 bases fit TRBD2. The junction had 16 bases not matched to a gene; V was cut back by 7 bases and J by 5 bases. Germline CDR1 reads SGHTS; CDR2 reads YDEGEE. The CDR3 has 16 amino acids. The chain's CDR3 is CASARLAGVPRDTQYF. The CDR3 region has the DNA TGTGCCAGCGCACGCCTGGCGGGGGTACCGCGAGATACGCAGTATTTT.

This clone appeared a few times. Compared with germline, one end of the junction differs, possibly owing to a read error. V usage is TRBV5-6 and J usage is TRBJ1-6; 10 bases line up with TRBD1. The CDR3 has 16 amino acids. The germline CDR1 and CDR2 sequences are SGHDT and YYEEEE. This CDR3 reads CASSYRQGANNPPLHF. The CDR3 DNA follows: TGTGCCAGCAGCTACCGACAGGGGGCGAATAATCCACCCCTCCACTTT.

Here the CDR3 DNA reads TGTGCCAGCAGCGTCGGACAAACCTACGAGCAGTACTTC. Translation gives CASSVGQTYEQYF. This chain links TRBV7-9 with TRBJ2-7, with TRBD1 as a possible D gene (5 bases). Trimming removed 5 bases from V and 2 bases from J, with 10 bases in between. CDR1 is SEHNR and CDR2 is FQNEAQ in the germline V gene (reference sequence). The CDR3 loop spans 13 amino acids.

This clone was seen a handful of times. V usage is TRBV4-1 and J usage is TRBJ1-4; D is perhaps TRBD1 (6 bases). CDR3 length: 16 residues. Germline loops: CDR1 MGHRA, CDR2 YSYEKL. The V end lost 0 bases, the J end lost 6 bases, and 14 bases lay between the germline ends. CDR3 in DNA: TGCGCCAGCAGCCAAGAGGGGGCCTTCAATTATGAAAAACTGTTTTTT. Protein: CASSQEGAFNYEKLFF.

V gene TRBV27 combines with J gene TRBJ2-5; 9 positions match TRBD1. The CDR3 length is 14 residues. The V and J ends lost 5 bases and 2 bases, in that order; junction bases with no gene match: 3. The germline CDR1 and CDR2 sequences are MNHEY and SMNVEV (reference sequence). The CDR3: CASSNGQGQETQYF. CDR3 nucleotides: TGTGCCAGCAGTAACGGACAGGGGCAAGAGACCCAGTACTTC.

The chain uses TRBV7-9 and TRBJ2-3; the D gene is possibly TRBD1 (6 bases). The length of the CDR3 is 16 residues. Germline V gives CDR1 SEHNR, CDR2 FQNEAQ (reference sequence). Trimming removed 4 bases from V and 1 base from J, with 15 bases in between. DNA for the CDR3: TGTGCCAGCAGCTCGGGGACATACGGGGGCACAGATACGCAGTATTTT. Amino acid sequence: CASSSGTYGGTDTQYF.

The V call is TRBV6-5, the J call TRBJ1-5; tentative D call: TRBD1 (5 bases). The germline gives CDR1 MNHEY, CDR2 SVGAGI. The CDR3 consists of 15 residues. Between the trimmed V and J ends, which lost 6 bases and 0 bases, there was a span of 12 bases. CDR3 sequence (DNA): TGTGCCAGCAGGCGACAGCCCTATAGCAATCAGCCCCAGCATTTT. Its translation is CASRRQPYSNQPQHF.

The chain carries TRBV13 and TRBJ1-3, with D unresolved. The CDR3 consists of 14 residues. Trimming left V 1 base short and J 4 bases short, with 8 bases between. Germline-derived CDR1 and CDR2 are PRHDT and FYEKMQ (reference sequence). The CDR3 protein is CASSLEGGGNTIYF. Written as DNA, the CDR3 is TGTGCCAGCAGCTTAGAAGGAGGAGGAAACACCATATATTTT.

The rearrangement joins TRBV5-1 to TRBJ2-7; TRBD1 matches 11 bases. The CDR3 spans 15 residues. J lost 0 bases, V lost 3 bases, and 2 bases had no gene match. The germline gives CDR1 SGHRS, CDR2 YFSETQ. DNA for the CDR3: TGCGCCAGCAGCTGGGGGACAGGGGGCTCCTACGAGCAGTACTTC. Its protein is CASSWGTGGSYEQYF.

This chain links TRBV2 with TRBJ2-3; 9 nucleotides match TRBD2. The CDR3 is 15 amino acids. J gave up 4 bases and V 3 bases, and 5 bases lay outside the gene matches. Germline V gene data show CDR1 as SNHLY and CDR2 as FYNNEI. CDR3 sequence: CASSDASGVSDTQYF. The CDR3 DNA reads as TGTGCCAGCAGTGACGCTAGCGGGGTCTCAGATACGCAGTATTTT.

The rearrangement uses TRBV9 and TRBJ2-2; 9 bases agree with TRBD2. The trim removed 2 bases at V and 6 bases at J, leaving 14 bases unmatched. There are 18 residues in the CDR3. Germline-derived CDR1 and CDR2 are SGDLS and YYNGEE. For the CDR3, the DNA is TGTGCCAGCAGCGTGGGGGGTAGCGGGGGTCCAAGTTCCGGGGAGCTGTTTTTT. Translated: CASSVGGSGGPSSGELFF. Full variable domain (missing parts from reference TRBV9 and TRBJ2-2): DSGVTQTPKHLITATGQRVTLRCSPRSGDLSVYWYQQSLDQGLQFLIQYYNGEERAKGNILERFSAQQFPDLHSELNLSSLELGDSALYFCASSVGGSGGPSSGELFFGEGSRLTVL.

This clone was detected only a few times. The chain joins TRBV19 to TRBJ1-2; D uncertain. The germline V gene has CDR1 LNHDA and CDR2 SQIVND (reference sequence). The CDR3 contains 14 residues. V lost 3 bases to trimming and J lost 2 bases, with 10 bases between them. The DNA of the CDR3 is TGTGCCAGTAGTATTACGGCGGAAAACTATGGCTACACCTTC. Its translation: CASSITAENYGYTF.

V gene TRBV15 combines with J gene TRBJ1-2, with 7 nucleotides matching TRBD1. The trim removed 5 bases at V and 3 bases at J, leaving 6 bases unmatched. Germline CDR1 and CDR2: LNHNV and YYDKDF (reference sequence). The CDR3 totals 14 residues. The CDR3 reads CATSGQTGYYGYTF. CDR3 nucleotide sequence: TGTGCCACCAGCGGTCAGACAGGGTACTATGGCTACACCTTC. The full variable domain, in which reference TRBV15 and TRBJ1-2 provide the parts outside the CDR3, is DAMVIQNPRYQVTQFGKPVTLSCSQTLNHNVMYWYQQKSSQAPKLLFHYYDKDFNNEADTPDNFQSRRPNTSFCFLDIRSPGLGDTAMYLCATSGQTGYYGYTFGSGTRLTVV.

J is TRBJ2-3 and V is TRBV7-9; 11 nucleotides align to TRBD2. Trimming at V came to 5 bases and at J to 1 base, leaving 14 bases not matched to a gene. This CDR3 region has 19 residues. Germline-derived CDR1 and CDR2 are SEHNR and FQNEAQ (reference sequence). CDR3 in amino acids: CASSLFSGGAEIGTDTQYF. The CDR3 DNA is TGTGCCAGCAGCCTTTTTAGCGGGGGGGCTGAAATTGGCACAGATACGCAGTATTTT.